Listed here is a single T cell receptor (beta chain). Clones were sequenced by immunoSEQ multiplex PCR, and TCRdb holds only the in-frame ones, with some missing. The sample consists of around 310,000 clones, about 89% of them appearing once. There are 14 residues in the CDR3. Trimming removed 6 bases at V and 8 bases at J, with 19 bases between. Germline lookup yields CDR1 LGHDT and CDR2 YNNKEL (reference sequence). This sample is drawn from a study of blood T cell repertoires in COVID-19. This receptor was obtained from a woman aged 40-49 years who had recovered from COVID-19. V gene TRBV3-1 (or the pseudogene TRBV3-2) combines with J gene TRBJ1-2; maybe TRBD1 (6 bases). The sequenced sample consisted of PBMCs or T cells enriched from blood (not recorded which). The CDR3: CASSTSGPQGGYTF. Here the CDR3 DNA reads TGTGCCAGCAGTACTTCAGGGCCCCAGGGGGGCTACACCTTC.